This TCR beta chain is from a study of response to subunit inactivated influenza vaccine. Study-wide points: Authors proposed each seasonal influenza vaccination draws in few new T cells.

TCRdb redid the calling of the RT-PCR reads with MiXCR, one entry per CDR3 protein. The sample records about 650,000 distinct CDR3 sequences, around 15% being singletons. This clonotype was detected ten times or more. The antigen is undetermined. The specimen was PBMCs from blood, collected around 14 days before vaccination. The receptor was isolated from a man aged 50-59 years who received an inactivated influenza vaccine.

For the CDR3, the DNA is TGTGCCAGCCTACCCCCCCGAATAGGGACCGGGGAGCTGTTTTTT. Translating it yields CASLPPRIGTGELFF. The V and J genes are TRBV2 and TRBJ2-2; D remains ambiguous. The CDR3 is made up of 15 amino acids. V lost 8 bases to trimming and J lost 5 bases, with 18 bases between them. The germline CDR1 and CDR2 sequences are SNHLY and FYNNEI.